Detailed here is one T cell receptor (beta chain). This clonotype was seen a few times. Its antigen remains unidentified. The input lacks base qualities; no much larger clone sits a single base away. These data originate in a study of T cells after yellow fever vaccination (dated by TCRdb to between 2018 and 2021). Context from the whole study: Libraries from fractions with low cell numbers were prepared with the SMART-Seq v4 Ultra Low Input RNA kit. Two healthy male donors, one aged 18 to 30 and one aged 30 to 40 years, made up the cohort. Blood was drawn at multiple timepoints before and after primary and secondary immunization, with bulk PBMC replicates and cell subsets isolated. To follow T-cell clones before and after both primary and booster YFV17D yellow fever vaccination, bulk TCR alpha and beta repertoires underwent longitudinal sequencing.

The meaning of the sample's treatment or condition label: live attenuated yellow fever vaccine strain. Two biological replicates of bulk PBMCs were collected at each blood-draw timepoint. A standard Ficoll-Paque protocol was used to isolate PBMCs from peripheral blood. RNA was extracted with TriZol from bulk PBMCs, CD4 and CD8 fractions, and dextramer-positive and dextramer-negative fractions. Synthesis of TCR cDNA relied on 5'RACE template switching, a step that introduced a universal primer site along with unique molecular identifiers. cDNA synthesis was primed from both the TCR alpha and TCR beta constant segments. Library amplification used two PCR steps, and the second PCR step added sample barcodes and sequencing adapters. Sequencing of libraries was performed on Illumina HiSeq 2500 (2x100 bp) or NovaSeq (2x150 bp). On the authors' methods: Demultiplexing of reads and collapsing into UMI consensus sequences were performed with MIGEC, and V(D)J alignment was carried out with MiXCR. Using edgeR on replicate PBMC samples, clonotypes were called vaccine-responding if FDR was below 0.01 and the log2 fold change was above 5 up to day 15. CD4 or CD8 identity was assigned to each bulk clonotype according to whether the clonotype was present at higher abundance in the sequenced CD4 repertoire or the sequenced CD8 repertoire. The raw public reads went through TCRdb reprocessing: fastp at Q25, MiXCR clone calling, in-frame beta chains kept. Each entry merges the rows of one CDR3 protein and shows their most common DNA and genes. These V and J calls derive from TCRdb rather than the authors' analysis. Counted in this sample were 500,000 to 650,000 distinct CDR3 sequences; about 12% of them appeared once. The top ten constitute about 15% of the sample.

The investigation overall reported the following: A small fraction of clonotypes showed up in both the CD4 and CD8 compartments, probably as a result of convergent recombination. The study included only two donors, which limits how far the findings can be generalized. After the booster, most clones that had expanded after primary vaccination were detected again (roughly 95% of CD4 and over 75% of CD8), suggesting broad maintenance of memory. Because abundant contaminating clonotypes from the bulk population could be contained in FACS-sorted repertoires, computational filtering was required. The secondary T-cell response was found to be weaker but faster than the primary response, with a peak reached on day 5 rather than on day 15.

The germline V gene encodes CDR1 MNHNS and CDR2 SASEGT. Between the V and J ends, shortened by 7 bases and 4 bases respectively, the junction contains 22 bases. The CDR3 goes from the cysteine to the phenylalanine over 16 residues. Only the CDR3 portion is preserved as DNA: 48 bases, with reading frame beginning at the first base. The sequence links TRBV6-1 to TRBJ1-2; no confident D gene assignment can be made. The clonotype originates from a man aged 30 to 45 who received the YFV17D yellow fever vaccine. The sample in question was PBMCs, obtained on the day of the yellow fever booster vaccination. In nucleotide form, the sequence is TGTGCCAGCAACCCTAAACCAATTGGCACCGCCTATGGCTACACCTTC. This sequence encodes CASNPKPIGTAYGYTF.